Each of the 26 T cell receptor beta chains below was sequenced from the same sample in a study of molecular identifiers for immune sequencing clone quantification. MiXCR, applied by TCRdb to the PCR reads, yields one record per CDR3 protein. The repertoire holds around 470,000 distinct CDR3 sequences, with about 25% as singletons. Sequencing used naive CD8+ T cells from blood, with Jurkat cell RNA spiked in. Subset denoted: FACS-sorted CD8+CD4-CCR7+CD45RA+ naive T cells. These receptors were collected from a human donor in good health. Some libraries in this study had Jurkat cell RNA spiked in.

This clonotype was observed once. The CDR3 does not end in the conserved phenylalanine or tryptophan, so this is likely a read error. V usage is TRBV6-5 and J usage is TRBJ2-7; 8 nucleotides match TRBD1. From germline, CDR1 is MNHEY and CDR2 SVGAGI. Losses at the gene ends were 0 bases for V and 1 base for J; bases not matched to a gene: 5. This CDR3 is built from 16 residues. This chain's CDR3 is CASSYSVGQDSYEQYL. The DNA for the CDR3 is TGTGCCAGCAGTTACTCGGTGGGACAGGATTCCTACGAGCAGTACCTC.

This chain uses TRBV11-2 with TRBJ1-1, with TRBD1 as a possible D gene (6 bases). From germline, CDR1 is SGHAT and CDR2 FQNNGV. V was trimmed by 4 bases and J by 3 bases, leaving 18 bases between them. This CDR3 spans 16 amino acids. Written as DNA, the CDR3 is TGTGCCAGCAGCTCCCTGGCCGGGGGGCTGGACACTGAAGCTTTCTTT. This encodes CASSSLAGGLDTEAFF.

This clonotype appeared many times. The chain is built from TRBV27 and TRBJ1-5; D remains unclear. V was pared by 3 bases and J by 9 bases, with 18 bases between. Germline CDR1 and CDR2: MNHEY and SMNVEV (reference sequence). CDR3 size: 15 residues. The CDR3 DNA reads TGTGCCAGCAGTTTGCAAGGGCCCTCGAAATGGCCCCAGCATTTT. It codes for CASSLQGPSKWPQHF.

This clonotype was seen a few times. This chain's CDR3 is CASSGDSSNYGYTF. CDR3 bases: TGCGCCAGCAGCGGGGACAGTTCTAACTATGGCTACACCTTC. This chain joins TRBV5-1 and TRBJ1-2, with 7 bases lining up with TRBD1. V lost 4 bases and J lost 0; bases outside the gene matches: 3. The CDR3 sequence is 14 residues long. Germline lookup yields CDR1 SGHRS and CDR2 YFSETQ. Based on the CDR3 plus reference TRBV5-1 and TRBJ1-2, the full variable domain is KAGVTQTPRYLIKTRGQQVTLSCSPISGHRSVSWYQQTPGQGLQFLFEYFSETQRNKGNFPGRFSGRQFSNSRSEMNVSTLELGDSALYLCASSGDSSNYGYTFGSGTRLTVV.

The gene calls are TRBV11-2 and TRBJ2-3; the D call may be TRBD1 or TRBD2 (5 bases each). V gave up 2 bases and J gave up 3 bases, with 21 bases separating them. The CDR3 extends over 18 amino acids. Germline CDR1 and CDR2: SGHAT and FQNNGV. The CDR3: CASSLYSPGTTATDTQYF. CDR3 coding DNA: TGTGCCAGCAGCTTATACTCTCCCGGGACGACGGCTACAGATACGCAGTATTTT.

The table lists this clonotype with many counts. V is TRBV7-9 and J is TRBJ2-7; D unclear. V was cut by 1 base and J by 3 bases, with 7 bases left in between. Per germline, CDR1 SEHNR and CDR2 FQNEAQ (reference sequence). This CDR3 is 13 amino acids long. CDR3 nucleotides: TGTGCCAGCAGCTTAGGGGCAGGCTACGAGCAGTACTTC. Protein product: CASSLGAGYEQYF.

The V call is TRBV4-1, the J call TRBJ1-5; D is undetermined. The CDR3 spans 14 residues. Germline CDR1 is MGHRA and CDR2 is YSYEKL. V was shortened by 0 bases and J by 3 bases, with 6 bases between the two germline ends. CDR3: CASSQDFANQPQHF. CDR3 DNA sequence: TGCGCCAGCAGCCAAGATTTCGCCAATCAGCCCCAGCATTTT.

The chain links TRBV12-3 or TRBV12-4 to TRBJ2-7, with TRBD1 matching over 9 bases. Trimming at V came to 8 bases and at J to 2 bases, leaving 19 bases not matched to a gene. This CDR3 has 18 residues. The CDR3 sequence: CASGRDRVDLKDTYEQYF. DNA for the CDR3: TGTGCCAGCGGCCGGGACAGGGTTGATTTAAAAGATACCTACGAGCAGTACTTC.

The gene calls are TRBV4-2 and TRBJ2-7; D is perhaps TRBD2 (7 bases). CDR1 is LGHNA and CDR2 is YNFKEQ in the germline V gene. V was trimmed by 1 base and J by 2 bases, leaving 12 bases between them. The CDR3 sequence is 15 residues long. The DNA for the CDR3 is TGTGCCAGCAGCCAAGGCCCCGGGGGGCCCTACGAGCAGTACTTC. Amino acids: CASSQGPGGPYEQYF.

V is TRBV9 and J is TRBJ2-7; the D is unclear. Germline values: CDR1 SGDLS, CDR2 YYNGEE. This CDR3 is built from 14 residues. The V and J ends lost 0 bases and 3 bases respectively, with 10 bases between them. The CDR3 DNA sequence: TGTGCCAGCAGCGTAGATGGGTCGGACTACGAGCAGTACTTC. Amino acids: CASSVDGSDYEQYF.

As for this clonotype: Given a much more abundant clone one base away, this may be a read error. The chain carries TRBV29-1 and TRBJ1-4; weak D call: TRBD1 (5 bases). The CDR3 length is 15 residues. Trimming pared 5 bases from V and 6 bases from J, leaving 19 bases between. Per the germline V gene, CDR1 is SQVTM and CDR2 is ANQGSEA. The CDR3 region is CSVSIGVGEDEKLFF. The CDR3 nucleotides read TGCAGCGTTTCAATCGGCGTAGGGGAAGATGAAAAACTGTTTTTT. Based on the CDR3 plus reference TRBV29-1 and TRBJ1-4, the full variable domain is SAVISQKPSRDICQRGTSLTIQCQVDSQVTMMFWYRQQPGQSLTLIATANQGSEATYESGFVIDKFPISRPNLTFSTLTVSNMSPEDSSIYLCSVSIGVGEDEKLFFGSGTQLSVL.

The sample holds a few counts of this clonotype. CDR3 DNA sequence: TGTGCCAGCAGCTCGTTTAACGGACTAGCGGAAGCTACAGATACGCAGTATTTT. Encoded protein: CASSSFNGLAEATDTQYF. The chain recombines TRBV13 with TRBJ2-3; TRBD2 agrees at 10 bases. The germline CDR1 and CDR2 sequences are PRHDT and FYEKMQ (reference sequence). V dropped 4 bases and J dropped 3; count of bases not matched to a gene: 13. The length of the CDR3 is 18 residues.

This clonotype was seen only a few times. J is TRBJ2-7 and V is TRBV4-3; D unclear. Deletions cut 1 base from V and 0 bases from J, with 10 bases between. This CDR3 is 15 amino acids long. Per germline, CDR1 LGHNA and CDR2 YSLEER. CDR3 nucleotides: TGCGCCAGCAGCCAAGTACTAACGGACTCCTACGAGCAGTACTTC. It yields the protein CASSQVLTDSYEQYF.

Concerning this clonotype itself: Since no conserved phenylalanine or tryptophan closes the CDR3, a read error is the likely cause. The rearrangement uses TRBV4-3 and TRBJ2-7, with 9 positions matching TRBD2. V lost 0 bases and J lost 0; bases outside the gene matches: 3. Per germline, CDR1 LGHNA and CDR2 YSLEER. This CDR3 contains 16 residues. The chain's CDR3 is CASSQDVAGDSYEQYS. In DNA form, the CDR3 reads TGCGCCAGCAGCCAAGACGTAGCGGGGGACTCCTACGAGCAGTACTCC.

Concerning this clonotype: The germline gene is not matched at one end of the junction; a read error may be the cause. J is TRBJ1-1 and V is TRBV29-1; D remains ambiguous. The CDR3 loop spans 11 amino acids. CDR1 is SQVTM, CDR2 ANQGSEA, per germline. The CDR3, as DNA: TGCAGCGTCTTAGACGTCACTGAAGCTCTCTTT. This translates into CSVLDVTEALF.

The gene calls are TRBV12-3 or TRBV12-4 and TRBJ2-3; the D gene is possibly TRBD2 (6 bases). The CDR3 is made up of 16 amino acids. V was cut by 5 bases and J by 4 bases, with 19 bases left in between. The CDR3 region has the DNA TGTGCCAGCAGTCCCTTGGGGGGTGGCTCGGCAGATACGCAGTATTTT. It encodes CASSPLGGGSADTQYF.

This clonotype was detected only a few times. The J gene is TRBJ1-5, the V gene TRBV19; 9 bases are a match to TRBD1. CDR3 size: 14 residues. Germline V gives CDR1 LNHDA, CDR2 SQIVND (reference sequence). The ends lost 8 bases at V and 0 bases at J; junction bases unmatched: 2. In nucleotides, the CDR3 is TGTGCCAGTGAACAGGGGGCTAGCAATCAGCCCCAGCATTTT. The encoded protein is CASEQGASNQPQHF.

The table lists this clonotype with a few counts. The V gene is TRBV19, the J gene TRBJ1-1; 11 nucleotides agree with TRBD1. This CDR3 spans 14 amino acids. After removal of 6 bases from V and 5 bases from J, the junction contained 5 bases not matched to a gene. The germline gives CDR1 LNHDA, CDR2 SQIVND (reference sequence). The DNA of the CDR3 is TGTGCCAGTAGCGCCGGGACAGGGGGAACTGAAGCTTTCTTT. This gives the protein CASSAGTGGTEAFF.

This clonotype came up a few times. The genes are TRBV5-5 and TRBJ2-1; 8 bases map to TRBD1. CDR1 is SGHKS and CDR2 is YYEKEE in the germline V gene (reference sequence). This CDR3 contains 13 residues. Trimming removed 0 bases from V and 7 bases from J; junction bases left unmatched: 0. The DNA for the CDR3 is TGTGCCAGCAGCTTGGACAGGGGGAATGAGCAGTTCTTC. Encoded protein: CASSLDRGNEQFF.

This chain uses TRBV27 with TRBJ2-2; tentative D call: TRBD2 (5 bases). In germline, CDR1 is MNHEY, CDR2 SMNVEV (reference sequence). The V and J ends lost 0 bases and 5 bases respectively, with 13 bases between them. This CDR3 contains 16 residues. The DNA for the CDR3 is TGTGCCAGCAGTTTATCGATACGGGGAAGGACCGGGGAGCTGTTTTTT. Protein product: CASSLSIRGRTGELFF.

This clonotype was observed at least ten times. J is TRBJ2-3 and V is TRBV20-1, with a tentative D call TRBD2 (5 bases). Looked up from germline, CDR1 is DFQATT and CDR2 is SNEGSKA (reference sequence). There are 15 residues in the CDR3. Trimming removed 0 bases at V and 4 bases at J, with 14 bases between. DNA for the CDR3: TGCAGTGCTAGAGATCCGAGGGAGTCATCAGATACGCAGTATTTT. This gives the protein CSARDPRESSDTQYF.

The chain has TRBV4-1 and TRBJ1-1; 7 bases map to TRBD1. V gave up 3 bases and J gave up 7 bases; unmatched junction bases: 5. This CDR3 has 13 amino acids. Germline values: CDR1 MGHRA, CDR2 YSYEKL. CDR3 coding DNA: TGCGCCAGCAGCCACGCACAGGGGAGTGAAGCTTTCTTT. Translation gives CASSHAQGSEAFF.

The chain combines TRBV11-1 with TRBJ2-5; 8 nucleotides match TRBD1. CDR1 is SGHAT and CDR2 is FQDESV in the germline V gene (reference sequence). The CDR3 totals 14 residues. Trimming cost V 5 bases and J 4 bases; bases outside gene matches: 6. CDR3 amino acids: CASSARQGIETQYF. The CDR3 DNA reads as TGTGCCAGCAGCGCCAGACAGGGGATAGAGACCCAGTACTTC.

The genes are TRBV18 and TRBJ2-7; 7 bases fit TRBD1. The CDR3 loop spans 16 amino acids. The V gene's germline CDR1 is KGHSH and CDR2 LQKENI. V gave up 2 bases and J gave up 2 bases; unmatched junction bases: 9. The CDR3 DNA follows: TGTGCCAGCTCACCAAGCCCCGGACAGGCCCCCTACGAGCAGTACTTC. Its translation: CASSPSPGQAPYEQYF. The full variable domain, its missing parts supplied by reference TRBV18 and TRBJ2-7, is NAGVMQNPRHLVRRRGQEARLRCSPMKGHSHVYWYRQLPEEGLKFMVYLQKENIIDESGMPKERFSAEFPKEGPSILRIQQVVRGDSAAYFCASSPSPGQAPYEQYFGPGTRLTVT.

This chain uses TRBV6-1 with TRBJ2-2; D is possibly TRBD1 (6 bases). Trimming cost V 7 bases and J 3 bases, with 21 bases left between them. The CDR3 totals 17 residues. Germline V gene sequence: CDR1 MNHNS, CDR2 SASEGT. The CDR3 here is CASNDLAGTLDTGELFF. The DNA of the CDR3 is TGTGCCAGCAATGACTTAGCCGGGACATTAGACACCGGGGAGCTGTTTTTT.

This clonotype occurred a few times. This rearrangement joins TRBV6-5 to TRBJ2-1; D may be TRBD1 (6 bases). Trimming shortened V by 6 bases and J by 8 bases, and 14 bases separated the two germline ends. CDR1 is MNHEY, CDR2 SVGAGI, per germline. The CDR3 is 13 amino acids. The CDR3 nucleotides are TGTGCCAGCAGACCGGTGGGGGCCGATGAGCAGTTCTTC. The encoded protein is CASRPVGADEQFF.